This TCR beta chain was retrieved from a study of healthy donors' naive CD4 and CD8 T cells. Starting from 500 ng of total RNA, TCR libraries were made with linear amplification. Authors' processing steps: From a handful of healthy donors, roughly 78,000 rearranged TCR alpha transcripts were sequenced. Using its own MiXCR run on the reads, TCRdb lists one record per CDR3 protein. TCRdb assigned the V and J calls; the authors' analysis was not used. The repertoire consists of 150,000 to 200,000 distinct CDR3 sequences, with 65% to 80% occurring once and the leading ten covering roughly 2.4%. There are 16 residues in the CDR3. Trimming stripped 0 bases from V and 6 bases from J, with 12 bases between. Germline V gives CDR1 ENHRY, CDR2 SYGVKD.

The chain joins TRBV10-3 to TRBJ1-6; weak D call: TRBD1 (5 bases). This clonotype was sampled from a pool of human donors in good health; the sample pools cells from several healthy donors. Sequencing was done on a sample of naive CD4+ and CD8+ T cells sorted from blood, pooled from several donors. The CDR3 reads CAISESAAGSNSPLHF. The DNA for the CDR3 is TGTGCCATCAGTGAGTCCGCGGCAGGGAGTAATTCACCCCTCCACTTT.